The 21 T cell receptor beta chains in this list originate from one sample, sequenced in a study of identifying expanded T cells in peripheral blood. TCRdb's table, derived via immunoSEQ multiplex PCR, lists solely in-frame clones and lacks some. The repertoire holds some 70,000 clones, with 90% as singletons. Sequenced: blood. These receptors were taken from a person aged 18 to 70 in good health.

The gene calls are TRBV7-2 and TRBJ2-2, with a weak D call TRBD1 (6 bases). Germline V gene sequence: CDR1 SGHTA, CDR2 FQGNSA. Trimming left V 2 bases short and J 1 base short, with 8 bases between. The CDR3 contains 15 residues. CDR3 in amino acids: CASSLLGGNTGELFF. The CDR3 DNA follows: TGTGCCAGCAGCTTACTAGGGGGGAACACCGGGGAGCTGTTTTTT. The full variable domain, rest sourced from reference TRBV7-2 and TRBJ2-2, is GAGVSQSPSNKVTEKGKDVELRCDPISGHTALYWYRQSLGQGLEFLIYFQGNSAPDKSGLPSDRFSAERTGGSVSTLTIQRTQQEDSAVYLCASSLLGGNTGELFFGEGSRLTVL.

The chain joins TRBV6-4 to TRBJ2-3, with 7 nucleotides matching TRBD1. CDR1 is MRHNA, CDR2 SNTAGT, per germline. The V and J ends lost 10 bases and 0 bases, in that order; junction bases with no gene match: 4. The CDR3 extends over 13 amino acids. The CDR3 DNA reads TGTGCCATTGACAGGGATAGCACAGATACGCAGTATTTT. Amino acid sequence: CAIDRDSTDTQYF.

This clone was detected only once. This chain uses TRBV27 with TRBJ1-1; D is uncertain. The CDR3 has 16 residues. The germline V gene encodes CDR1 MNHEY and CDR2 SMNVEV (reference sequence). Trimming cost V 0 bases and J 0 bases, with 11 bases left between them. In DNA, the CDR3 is TGTGCCAGCAGTTTATCAGGGTGGAACATGAACACTGAAGCTTTCTTT. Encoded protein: CASSLSGWNMNTEAFF.

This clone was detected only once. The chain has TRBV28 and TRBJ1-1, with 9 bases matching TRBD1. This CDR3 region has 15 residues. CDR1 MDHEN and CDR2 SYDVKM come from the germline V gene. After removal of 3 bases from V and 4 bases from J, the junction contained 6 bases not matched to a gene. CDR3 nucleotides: TGTGCCAGCAGTTTCGGGACAGGGAGATCCACTGAAGCTTTCTTT. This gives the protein CASSFGTGRSTEAFF.

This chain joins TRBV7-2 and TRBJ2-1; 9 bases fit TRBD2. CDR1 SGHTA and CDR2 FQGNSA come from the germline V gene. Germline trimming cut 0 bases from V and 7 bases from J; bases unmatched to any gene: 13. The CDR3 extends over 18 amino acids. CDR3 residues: CASSLAYFAAGGQNEQFF. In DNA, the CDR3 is TGTGCCAGCAGCTTAGCCTATTTCGCAGCGGGGGGTCAGAATGAGCAGTTCTTC.

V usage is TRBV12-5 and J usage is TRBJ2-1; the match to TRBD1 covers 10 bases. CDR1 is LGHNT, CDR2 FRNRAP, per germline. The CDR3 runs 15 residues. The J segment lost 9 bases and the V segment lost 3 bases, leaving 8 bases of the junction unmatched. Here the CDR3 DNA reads TGTGCTAGTGGTTTTGGGTACGACAGGGGGCCTGAGCAGTTCTTC. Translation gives CASGFGYDRGPEQFF.

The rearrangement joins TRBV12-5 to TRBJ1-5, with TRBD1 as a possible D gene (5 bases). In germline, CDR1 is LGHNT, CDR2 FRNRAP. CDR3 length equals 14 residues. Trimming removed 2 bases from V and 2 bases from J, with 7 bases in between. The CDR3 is CASGLIGGNQPQHF. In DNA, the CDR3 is TGTGCTAGTGGTTTGATAGGGGGCAATCAGCCCCAGCATTTT.

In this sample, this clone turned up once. The DNA for the CDR3 is TGTGCCAGCAGTTACTCGGGGCCTCTAGGGGGCGGTGAGCAGTTCTTC. Translation: CASSYSGPLGGGEQFF. The chain combines TRBV6-5 with TRBJ2-1; 7 nucleotides match TRBD1. With 0 bases clipped from V and 9 bases from J, the junction kept 11 bases outside the gene matches. Per the germline V gene, CDR1 is MNHEY and CDR2 is SVGAGI. The CDR3 is 16 residues long.

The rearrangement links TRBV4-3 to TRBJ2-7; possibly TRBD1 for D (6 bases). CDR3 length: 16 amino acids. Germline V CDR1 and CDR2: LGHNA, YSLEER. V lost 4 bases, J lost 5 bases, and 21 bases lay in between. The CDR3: CASSRSQGLGADEQYF. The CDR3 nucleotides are TGCGCCAGCAGCCGGAGCCAAGGGTTGGGGGCCGACGAGCAGTACTTC.

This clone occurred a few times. The CDR3 reads CASSDGENTEAFF. The CDR3 nucleotides read TGTGCCAGCAGTGACGGGGAGAACACTGAAGCTTTCTTT. The chain couples TRBV6-4 to TRBJ1-1; no definite D call. The CDR3 runs to 13 residues. Trimming left V 2 bases short and J 1 base short, with 5 bases between. The germline V gene encodes CDR1 MRHNA and CDR2 SNTAGT.

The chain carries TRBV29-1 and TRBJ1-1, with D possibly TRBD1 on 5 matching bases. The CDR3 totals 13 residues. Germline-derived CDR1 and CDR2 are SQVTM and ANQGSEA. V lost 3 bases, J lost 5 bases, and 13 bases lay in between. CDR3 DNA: TGCAGCGTTGATACGGGGGGGGTAACTGAAGCTTTCTTT. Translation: CSVDTGGVTEAFF.

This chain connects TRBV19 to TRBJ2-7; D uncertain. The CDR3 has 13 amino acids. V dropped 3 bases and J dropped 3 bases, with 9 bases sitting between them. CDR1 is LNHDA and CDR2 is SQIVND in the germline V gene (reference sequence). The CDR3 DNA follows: TGTGCCAGTAGTATCAGCGAAGGCTACGAGCAGTACTTC. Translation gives CASSISEGYEQYF.

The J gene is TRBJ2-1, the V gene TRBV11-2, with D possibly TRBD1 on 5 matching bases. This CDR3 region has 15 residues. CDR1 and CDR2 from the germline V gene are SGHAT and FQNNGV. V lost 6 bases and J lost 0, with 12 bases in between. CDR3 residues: CASSLDMSSYNEQFF. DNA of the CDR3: TGTGCCAGCAGTTTGGACATGAGCTCCTACAATGAGCAGTTCTTC.

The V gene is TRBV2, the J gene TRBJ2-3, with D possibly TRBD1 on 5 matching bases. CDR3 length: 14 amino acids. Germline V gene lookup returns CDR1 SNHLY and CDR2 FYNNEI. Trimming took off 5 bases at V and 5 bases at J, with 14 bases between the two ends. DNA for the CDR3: TGTGCCAGCAGTAGACAGCTTTCGGGAGATACGCAGTATTTT. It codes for CASSRQLSGDTQYF. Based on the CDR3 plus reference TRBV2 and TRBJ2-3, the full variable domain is EPEVTQTPSHQVTQMGQEVILRCVPISNHLYFYWYRQILGQKVEFLVSFYNNEISEKSEIFDDQFSVERPDGSNFTLKIRSTKLEDSAMYFCASSRQLSGDTQYFGPGTRLTVL.

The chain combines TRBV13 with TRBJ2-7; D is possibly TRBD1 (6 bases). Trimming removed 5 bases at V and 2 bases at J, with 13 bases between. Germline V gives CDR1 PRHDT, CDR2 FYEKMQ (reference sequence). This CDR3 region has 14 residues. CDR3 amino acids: CASSLNRAPYEQYF. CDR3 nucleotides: TGTGCCAGCAGCCTAAACAGGGCACCCTACGAGCAGTACTTC.

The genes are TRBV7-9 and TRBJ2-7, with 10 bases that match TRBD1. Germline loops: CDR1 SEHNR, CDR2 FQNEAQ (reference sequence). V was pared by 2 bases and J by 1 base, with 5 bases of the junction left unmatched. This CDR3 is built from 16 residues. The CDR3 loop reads CASSLNPGQGSYEQYF. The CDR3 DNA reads TGTGCCAGCAGCTTAAATCCGGGACAGGGGTCCTACGAGCAGTACTTC.

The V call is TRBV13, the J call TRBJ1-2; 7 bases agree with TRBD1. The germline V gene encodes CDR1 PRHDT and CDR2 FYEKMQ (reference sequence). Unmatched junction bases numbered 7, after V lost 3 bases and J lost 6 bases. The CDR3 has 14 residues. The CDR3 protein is CASSFDRDRDGYTF. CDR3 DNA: TGTGCCAGCAGCTTCGACCGGGACAGAGATGGCTACACCTTC. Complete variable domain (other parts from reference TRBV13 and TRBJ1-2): AAGVIQSPRHLIKEKRETATLKCYPIPRHDTVYWYQQGPGQDPQFLISFYEKMQSDKGSIPDRFSAQQFSDYHSELNMSSLELGDSALYFCASSFDRDRDGYTFGSGTRLTVV.

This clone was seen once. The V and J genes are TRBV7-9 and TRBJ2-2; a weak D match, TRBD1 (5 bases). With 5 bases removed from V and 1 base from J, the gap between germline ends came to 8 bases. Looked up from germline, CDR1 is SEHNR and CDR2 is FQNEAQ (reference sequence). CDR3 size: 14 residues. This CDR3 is CASSRTGNTGELFF. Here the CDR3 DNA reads TGTGCCAGCAGCCGTACAGGGAACACCGGGGAGCTGTTTTTT.

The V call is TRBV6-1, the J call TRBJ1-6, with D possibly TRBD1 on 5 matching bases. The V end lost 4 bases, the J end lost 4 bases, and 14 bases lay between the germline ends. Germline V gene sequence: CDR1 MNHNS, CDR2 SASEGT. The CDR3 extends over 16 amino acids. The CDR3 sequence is CASSATTELYNSPLHF. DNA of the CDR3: TGTGCCAGCAGTGCCACGACAGAGCTTTATAATTCACCCCTCCACTTT.

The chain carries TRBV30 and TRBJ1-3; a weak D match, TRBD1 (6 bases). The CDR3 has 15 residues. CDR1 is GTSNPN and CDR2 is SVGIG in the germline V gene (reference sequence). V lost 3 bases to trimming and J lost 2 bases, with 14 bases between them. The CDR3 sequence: CAWRDRNRAGNTIYF. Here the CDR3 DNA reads TGTGCCTGGAGAGATAGAAACAGGGCTGGAAACACCATATATTTT.

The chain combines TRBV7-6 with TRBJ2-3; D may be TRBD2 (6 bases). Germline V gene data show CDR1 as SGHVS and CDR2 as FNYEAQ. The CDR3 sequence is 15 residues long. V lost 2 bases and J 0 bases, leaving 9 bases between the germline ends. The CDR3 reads CASSLSGGSTDTQYF. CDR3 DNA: TGTGCCAGCAGCTTATCCGGGGGTAGCACAGATACGCAGTATTTT.